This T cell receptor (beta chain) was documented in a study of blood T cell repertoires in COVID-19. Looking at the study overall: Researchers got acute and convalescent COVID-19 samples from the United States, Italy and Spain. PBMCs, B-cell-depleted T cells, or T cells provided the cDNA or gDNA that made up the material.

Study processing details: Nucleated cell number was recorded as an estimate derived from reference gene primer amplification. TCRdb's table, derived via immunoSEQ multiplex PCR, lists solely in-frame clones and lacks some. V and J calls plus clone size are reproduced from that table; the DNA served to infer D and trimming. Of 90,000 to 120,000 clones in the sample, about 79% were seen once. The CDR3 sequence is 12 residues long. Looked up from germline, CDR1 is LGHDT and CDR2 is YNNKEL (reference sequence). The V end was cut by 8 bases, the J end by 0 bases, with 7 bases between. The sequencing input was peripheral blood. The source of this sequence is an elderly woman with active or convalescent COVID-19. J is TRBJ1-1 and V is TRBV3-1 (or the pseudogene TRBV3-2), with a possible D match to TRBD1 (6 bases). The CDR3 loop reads CASGQMNTEAFF. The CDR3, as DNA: TGTGCCAGCGGACAGATGAACACTGAAGCTTTCTTT.